The T cell receptor beta chain under discussion was sequenced for a study of OX40 agonist ivuxolimab in advanced cancers. With V trimmed by 2 bases and J by 7 bases, 7 bases remained unmatched. CDR1 is MNHEY and CDR2 is SMNVEV in the germline V gene (reference sequence). The CDR3 totals 15 residues. Sequencing used immunoSEQ multiplex PCR; TCRdb keeps in-frame clones, though not all of them. This sample has 57,000 or so clones, with about 88% found just once. This TCR was sampled from an adult with an advanced solid tumor such as melanoma, head and neck, liver or kidney cancer. The J gene is TRBJ2-5, the V gene TRBV27, with TRBD2 matching over 10 bases. The source material was CD4+ or CD8+ T cells sorted from blood, sampled in a trial of the OX40 agonist ivuxolimab. The CDR3 loop is CASSLLAGAQGTQYF. CDR3 in DNA: TGTGCCAGCAGTTTACTAGCGGGGGCCCAGGGGACCCAGTACTTC.